Listed below are T cell receptor beta chains from one sample, sequenced in a study of STAT5B mutations in CD4+ large granular lymphocyte leukemia. This table comes from immunoSEQ multiplex PCR, and its TCRdb copy is limited to in-frame clones, with some not included. The sample holds some 8,200 clones, roughly 91% seen once. The material sequenced was PBMCs. All receptors come from a woman in her 70s with CD4+ T-cell large granular lymphocyte leukemia. Each CDR3 is given without its conserved first and last residue.

>TRBV5-4|TRBJ2-1|13
ASSPRPSSYNEQF
>TRBV5-1|TRBJ2-3|14
ASSFQLAGETDTQY
>TRBV5-4|TRBJ1-1|14
ASSLGGGQRNTEAF
>TRBV19|TRBJ2-7|11
ASSPDRGYEQY
>TRBV7-2|TRBJ2-7|12
ASSGSGGYYEQY
>TRBV7-9|TRBJ1-1|12
ASSKESLNTEAF
>TRBV5-8|TRBJ2-5|13
ASNALTGVAETQY
>TRBV20-1|TRBJ1-1|8
SAGGTEAF
>TRBV7-2|TRBJ1-2|12
ASSLGPGAGGYT
>TRBV11-3|TRBJ2-7|14
ASSRPLGGGPDEQY
>TRBV5-1|TRBJ1-2|12
ASSLGQGNYGYT
>TRBV7-2|TRBJ1-4|10
ASSVSREKLF
>TRBV10-3|TRBJ1-2|13
AISDAGGWGDGYT
>TRBV6-6|TRBJ2-3|12
ASSYDRGTGTQY
>TRBV10-3|TRBJ1-2|11
AISKPQGSGYT
>TRBV4-2|TRBJ2-1|18
ASSQDVPAGRQGVYNEQF
>TRBV9|TRBJ2-3|15
ASSVGIAGGLGDTQY
>TRBV11-3|TRBJ2-2|14
ASSFQAGASTGELF
>TRBV10-3|TRBJ1-4|10
AISADSFALF
>TRBV30|TRBJ1-2|10
AWSGSSYGYT
>TRBV5-1|TRBJ2-1|13
ASSVQGGSYNEQF
>TRBV10-3|TRBJ2-5|13
AISDAREQAETQY
>TRBV7-2|TRBJ1-2|14
ASSQRDTGGWYGYT
>TRBV10-3|TRBJ2-1|9
ATGGGGEQF
>TRBV7-2|TRBJ2-1|13
ASSLGSGYVGEQF
>TRBV7-3|TRBJ1-1|11
ASSLQMNTEAF
>TRBV6-1|TRBJ2-5|12
ASTRTRGQETQY
>TRBV7-2|TRBJ1-2|10
ASSSGVAGYT
>TRBV28|TRBJ1-1|12
ASSANVRAPIAF
>TRBV19|TRBJ1-1|9
ASEGLTEAF
>TRBV28|TRBJ1-4|12
ASTSGSRNEKLF
>TRBV15|TRBJ1-3|12
ATSTGGAGNTIY
>TRBV11-3|TRBJ1-1|11
ASSLGVDTEAF
>TRBV6-6|TRBJ2-4|13
ASSYNSRDPNVQY
>TRBV7-2|TRBJ2-1|14
ASTKGLAGSYNEQF
>TRBV21-1|TRBJ1-5|13
ASSKIQGQRQPQH
>TRBV27|TRBJ1-2|12
ASSPGAGIYGYT
>TRBV7-3|TRBJ1-1|12
ASSPQGANTEAF
>TRBV11-3|TRBJ2-4|14
ASSSLTAGGWNIQY
>TRBV7-2|TRBJ2-7|12
ASSQQRGAYEQY
>TRBV2|TRBJ2-2|18
ASRRTPGLAGGTNTGELF
>TRBV6-6|TRBJ1-2|11
ASSYAQGDGYT
>TRBV4-1|TRBJ2-1|12
ASSQEALYNEQF